This T cell receptor (beta chain) was profiled in a study of shared clonotypes between healthy human individuals. Comment on this clone: Its target is not known.

Profiled with immunoSEQ multiplex PCR; TCRdb holds only in-frame clones, not every one. Of some 380,000 clones in the sample, 96% were seen once. The study's findings and limits: Compared with memory subsets, naive subsets generally had larger estimated richness. Around 5.3% of naive CD4 clonotypes were shared across several donors.

Material: memory CD8+ T cells sorted from blood. Subset in this sample: CD45RO+ cells pooled with CCR7-negative TemRA cells. The TCR comes from a man younger than 45 in good health.

The CDR3 here is CASNKYGTGIGSANYGYTF. Written as DNA, the CDR3 is TGTGCCAGTAACAAATATGGGACAGGGATCGGATCGGCTAACTATGGCTACACCTTC. The V gene is TRBV19, the J gene TRBJ1-2; 9 nucleotides line up with TRBD1. The J segment lost 0 bases and the V segment lost 7 bases, leaving 18 bases of the junction unmatched. The germline gives CDR1 LNHDA, CDR2 SQIVND (reference sequence). The CDR3 consists of 19 residues.